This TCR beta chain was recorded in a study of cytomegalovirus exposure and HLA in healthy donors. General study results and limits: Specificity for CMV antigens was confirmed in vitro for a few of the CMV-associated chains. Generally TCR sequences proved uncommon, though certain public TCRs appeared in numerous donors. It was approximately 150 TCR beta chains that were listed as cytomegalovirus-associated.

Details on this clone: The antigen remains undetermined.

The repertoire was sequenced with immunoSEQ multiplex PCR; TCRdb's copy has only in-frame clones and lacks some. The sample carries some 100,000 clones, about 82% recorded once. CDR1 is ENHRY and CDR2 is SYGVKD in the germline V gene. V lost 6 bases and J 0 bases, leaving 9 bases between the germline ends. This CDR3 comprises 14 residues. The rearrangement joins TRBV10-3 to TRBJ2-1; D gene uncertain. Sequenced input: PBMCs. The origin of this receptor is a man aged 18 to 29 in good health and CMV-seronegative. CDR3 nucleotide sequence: TGTGCCATCAGCGGTTCGAGCTCCTACAATGAGCAGTTCTTC. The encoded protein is CAISGSSSYNEQFF.